The present T cell receptor beta chain was sequenced within a study of CD8 T cells in ankylosing spondylitis. This clonotype came up once. What it binds is not known. Study-wide results and caveats: Relatively rare in peripheral blood, disease-linked clones were also CD8+. Apparently characteristic of ankylosing spondylitis blood was a TCR beta motif (about 8 highly homologous variants).

TCRdb called the 5' RACE reads again in MiXCR, with one record for every CDR3 protein. This sample has some 140,000 distinct CDR3 sequences, with approximately 17% found just once. Germline loops: CDR1 SNHLY, CDR2 FYNNEI. The CDR3 sequence is 14 residues long. Trimming shortened V by 5 bases and J by 3 bases, and 14 bases separated the two germline ends. The J gene is TRBJ2-7, the V gene TRBV2; the D gene is possibly TRBD2 (6 bases). The receptor was isolated from a male donor with ankylosing spondylitis. The material sequenced was blood, either unsorted or a sorted T cell fraction (not recorded which). DNA for the CDR3: TGTGCCAGCAGTTCTAGCGCGGCTCTCTACGAGCAGTACTTC. Its translation is CASSSSAALYEQYF.